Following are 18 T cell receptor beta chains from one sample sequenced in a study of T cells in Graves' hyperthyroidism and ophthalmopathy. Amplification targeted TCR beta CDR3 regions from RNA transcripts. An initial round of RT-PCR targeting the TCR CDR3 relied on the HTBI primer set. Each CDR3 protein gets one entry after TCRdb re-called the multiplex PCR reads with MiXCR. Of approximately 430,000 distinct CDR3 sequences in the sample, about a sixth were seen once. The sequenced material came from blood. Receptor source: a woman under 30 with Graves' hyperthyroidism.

The CDR3, as DNA: TGTGCCAGCAGGGGATCAACAGGGGGCTTTAACTATGGCTACACCTTC. It yields the protein CASRGSTGGFNYGYTF. This chain links TRBV2 with TRBJ1-2; 9 bases line up with TRBD1. From germline, CDR1 is SNHLY and CDR2 FYNNEI. This CDR3 has 16 residues. J was trimmed by 1 base and V by 6 bases; bases with no gene match: 9.

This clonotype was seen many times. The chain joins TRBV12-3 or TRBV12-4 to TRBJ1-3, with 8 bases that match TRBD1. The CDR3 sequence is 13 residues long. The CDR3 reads CPGQGNSGNTIYF. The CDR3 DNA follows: TGTCCTGGACAGGGAAACTCTGGAAACACCATATATTTT.

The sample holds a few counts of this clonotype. CDR3 sequence: CASSLGGAGGTEAFF. The CDR3 coding sequence is TGTGCCAGCAGTTTAGGGGGGGCTGGGGGCACTGAAGCTTTCTTT. The chain recombines TRBV12-3 or TRBV12-4 with TRBJ1-1, with TRBD1 as a possible D gene (6 bases). V was pared by 1 base and J by 4 bases, with 13 bases between. This CDR3 is 15 amino acids long.

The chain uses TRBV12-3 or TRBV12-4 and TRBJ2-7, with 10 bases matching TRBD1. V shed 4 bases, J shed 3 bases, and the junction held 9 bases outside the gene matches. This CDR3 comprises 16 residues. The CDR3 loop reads CASSYEGGTGVYEQYF. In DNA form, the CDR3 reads TGTGCCAGCAGTTACGAGGGAGGGACAGGGGTCTACGAGCAGTACTTC.

The CDR3: CASSPRTGASEAFF. As DNA, the CDR3 is TGTGCCAGCAGCCCGCGGACAGGGGCCTCCGAAGCTTTCTTT. The chain links TRBV6-1 to TRBJ1-1; 9 nucleotides line up with TRBD1. Germline lookup yields CDR1 MNHNS and CDR2 SASEGT. The CDR3 totals 14 residues. The trim removed 6 bases at V and 8 bases at J, leaving 10 bases unmatched.

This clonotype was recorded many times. The CDR3, as DNA: TGTGCCAGCAACCTGAACACGGCTAACACCGGGGAGCTGTTTTTT. Amino acids: CASNLNTANTGELFF. The chain uses TRBV12-3 or TRBV12-4 and TRBJ2-2; D not resolved. Trimming removed 7 bases at V and 2 bases at J, with 14 bases between. The CDR3 is made up of 15 amino acids.

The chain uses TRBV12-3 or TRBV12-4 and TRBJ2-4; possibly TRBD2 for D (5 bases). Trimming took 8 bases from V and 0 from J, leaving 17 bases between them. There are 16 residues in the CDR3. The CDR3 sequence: CASSGGPELAKNIQYF. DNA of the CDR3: TGTGCCAGCTCAGGAGGACCAGAACTAGCCAAAAACATTCAGTACTTC.

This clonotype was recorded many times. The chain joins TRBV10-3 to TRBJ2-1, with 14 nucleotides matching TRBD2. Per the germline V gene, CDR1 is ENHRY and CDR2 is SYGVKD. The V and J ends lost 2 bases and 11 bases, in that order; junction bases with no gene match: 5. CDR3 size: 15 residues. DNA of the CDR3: TGTGCCATCAGTGAGCCCGGGACTAGCGGGAGTCAGCAGTTCTTC. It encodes CAISEPGTSGSQQFF.

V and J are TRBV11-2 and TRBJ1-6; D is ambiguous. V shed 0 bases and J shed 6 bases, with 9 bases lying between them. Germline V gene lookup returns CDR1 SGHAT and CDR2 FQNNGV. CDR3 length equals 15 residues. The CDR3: CASSLERTANSPLHF. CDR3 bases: TGTGCCAGCAGCTTAGAGAGAACCGCTAATTCACCCCTCCACTTT.

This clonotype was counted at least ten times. CDR3 in amino acids: CASSPVHANEKLFF. In nucleotides, the CDR3 is TGTGCCAGCTCACCGGTTCACGCGAATGAAAAACTGTTTTTT. The rearrangement links TRBV18 to TRBJ1-4; D call uncertain. V was pared by 3 bases and J by 5 bases, with 10 bases between. The germline V gene encodes CDR1 KGHSH and CDR2 LQKENI. This CDR3 has 14 residues.

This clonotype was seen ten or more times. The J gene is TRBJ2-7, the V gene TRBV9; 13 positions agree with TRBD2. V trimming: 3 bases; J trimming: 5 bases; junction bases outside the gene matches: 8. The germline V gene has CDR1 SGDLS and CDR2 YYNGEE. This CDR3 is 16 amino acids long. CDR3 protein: CASSDPRLAGGDEQYF. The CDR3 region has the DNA TGTGCCAGCAGCGATCCCCGACTAGCGGGAGGTGACGAGCAGTACTTC. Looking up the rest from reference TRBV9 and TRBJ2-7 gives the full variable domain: DSGVTQTPKHLITATGQRVTLRCSPRSGDLSVYWYQQSLDQGLQFLIQYYNGEERAKGNILERFSAQQFPDLHSELNLSSLELGDSALYFCASSDPRLAGGDEQYFGPGTRLTVT.

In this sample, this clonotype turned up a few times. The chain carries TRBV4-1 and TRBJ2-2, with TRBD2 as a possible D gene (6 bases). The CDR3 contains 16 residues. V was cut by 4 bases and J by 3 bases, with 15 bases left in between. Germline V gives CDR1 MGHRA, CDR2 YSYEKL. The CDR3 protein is CASSPHRDSYTGELFF. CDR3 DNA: TGCGCCAGCAGCCCCCATAGGGACTCCTACACCGGGGAGCTGTTTTTT.

The CDR3 loop is CASSFVSGVTYNSPLHF. As DNA, the CDR3 is TGTGCCAGCAGTTTCGTTTCGGGGGTAACCTATAATTCACCCCTCCACTTT. The chain is built from TRBV28 and TRBJ1-6; maybe TRBD1 (5 bases). The CDR3 totals 17 residues. CDR1 and CDR2 (germline): MDHEN, SYDVKM. V lost 3 bases to trimming and J lost 2 bases, with 14 bases between them.

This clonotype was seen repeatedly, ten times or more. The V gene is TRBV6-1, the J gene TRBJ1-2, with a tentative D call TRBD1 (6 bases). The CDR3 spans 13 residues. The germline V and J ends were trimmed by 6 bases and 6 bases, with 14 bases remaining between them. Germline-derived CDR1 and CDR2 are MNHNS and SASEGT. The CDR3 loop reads CASRATGRNGYTF. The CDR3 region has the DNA TGTGCCAGCAGAGCCACAGGGAGAAATGGCTACACCTTC.

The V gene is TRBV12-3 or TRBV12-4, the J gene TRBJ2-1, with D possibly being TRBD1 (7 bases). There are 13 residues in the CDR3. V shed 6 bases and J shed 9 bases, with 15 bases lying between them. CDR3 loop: CASRTGNSGEQFF. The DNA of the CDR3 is TGTGCCAGCAGGACAGGGAATAGCGGTGAGCAGTTCTTC.

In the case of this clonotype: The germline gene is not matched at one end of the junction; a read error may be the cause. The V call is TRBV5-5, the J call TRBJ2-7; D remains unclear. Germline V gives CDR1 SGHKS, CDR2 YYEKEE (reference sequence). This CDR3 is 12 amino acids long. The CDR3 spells CASNLVGNEQYF. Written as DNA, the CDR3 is TGTGCCAGCAACTTGGTAGGGAACGAGCAGTACTTC.

CDR3 loop: CASSSGDSPATEAFF. The CDR3 region has the DNA TGTGCCAGCAGCTCCGGGGACAGCCCAGCCACTGAAGCTTTCTTT. The genes are TRBV28 and TRBJ1-1, with 7 positions matching TRBD1. Trimming cost V 6 bases and J 4 bases; bases outside gene matches: 11. The CDR3 totals 15 residues. In germline, CDR1 is MDHEN, CDR2 SYDVKM.

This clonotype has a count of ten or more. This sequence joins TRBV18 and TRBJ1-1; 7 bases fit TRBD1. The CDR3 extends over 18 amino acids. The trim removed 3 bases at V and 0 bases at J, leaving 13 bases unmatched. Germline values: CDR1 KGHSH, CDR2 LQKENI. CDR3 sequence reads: CASSPTPGTVTMNTEAFF. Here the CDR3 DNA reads TGTGCCAGCTCACCTACTCCGGGGACAGTTACCATGAACACTGAAGCTTTCTTT.